These 32 T cell receptor beta chains came from one sample sequenced in a study of T cells in localized non-small cell lung cancer. Repertoires were generated with immunoSEQ multiplex PCR, while TCRdb's copy carries only in-frame clones and drops some. The sample lists some 64,000 clones; 90% were seen once. The material sequenced was peripheral blood, taken before any cancer treatment. The receptors stem from a woman aged 40-70 years with stage I lung adenocarcinoma.

This sequence joins TRBV9 and TRBJ2-7, with D possibly being TRBD2 (6 bases). This CDR3 has 14 amino acids. Per germline, CDR1 SGDLS and CDR2 YYNGEE. V shed 4 bases and J shed 4 bases, with 15 bases lying between them. The CDR3 DNA reads as TGTGCCAGCAGCTTGCGGGGCATGGAGTACGAGCAGTACTTC. This encodes CASSLRGMEYEQYF.

The chain carries TRBV25-1 and TRBJ2-3; 7 bases line up with TRBD1. The CDR3 covers 12 residues. CDR1 and CDR2 (germline): MGHDK, SYGVNS. V trimming: 7 bases; J trimming: 7 bases; junction bases outside the gene matches: 5. The DNA for the CDR3 is TGTGCCAGCAAGGGACAGTCCTATACGCAGTATTTT. It yields the protein CASKGQSYTQYF.

The chain recombines TRBV7-9 with TRBJ2-7; TRBD2 aligns across 13 bases. Germline CDR1 is SEHNR and CDR2 is FQNEAQ (reference sequence). CDR3 size: 15 residues. The trim removed 5 bases at V and 6 bases at J, leaving 7 bases unmatched. CDR3 protein: CASSVGLAGTGEQYF. The CDR3 DNA is TGTGCCAGCAGCGTGGGACTAGCGGGAACTGGCGAGCAGTACTTC.

The chain has TRBV5-1 and TRBJ1-4, with a possible D match to TRBD1 (5 bases). Germline CDR1 and CDR2: SGHRS and YFSETQ. The CDR3 has 15 residues. V lost 5 bases and J 7 bases, leaving 18 bases between the germline ends. Here the CDR3 reads CASSPRSLRGEKLFF. The CDR3 DNA reads TGCGCCAGCAGTCCGAGATCTCTAAGGGGTGAAAAACTGTTTTTT.

The J gene is TRBJ2-5, the V gene TRBV9, with 10 bases lining up with TRBD2. Germline CDR1 reads SGDLS; CDR2 reads YYNGEE. J gave up 5 bases and V 2 bases, and 9 bases lay outside the gene matches. CDR3 size: 16 residues. The CDR3 protein is CASSVLAGATGETQYF. Written as DNA, the CDR3 is TGTGCCAGCAGCGTCCTAGCGGGGGCTACCGGGGAGACCCAGTACTTC.

J is TRBJ2-1 and V is TRBV6-6; no firm D call. V was shortened by 5 bases and J by 8 bases, with 7 bases between the two germline ends. The CDR3 is 11 amino acids. CDR1 and CDR2 from the germline V gene are MNHNY and SVGAGI (reference sequence). DNA of the CDR3: TGTGCCAGCAGTGGGTCATATGAGCAGTTCTTC. Encoded protein: CASSGSYEQFF.

CDR3 sequence reads: CASSSLRGTTGELFF. CDR3 DNA sequence: TGTGCCAGCAGCTCTCTCAGGGGGACCACCGGGGAGCTGTTTTTT. This chain joins TRBV6-6 and TRBJ2-2; TRBD1 agrees at 7 bases. V was clipped by 6 bases and J by 4 bases; unmatched bases: 8. Germline CDR1 and CDR2: MNHNY and SVGAGI (reference sequence). The CDR3 is 15 amino acids.

V usage is TRBV7-9 and J usage is TRBJ2-7; 7 bases fit TRBD1. In germline, CDR1 is SEHNR, CDR2 FQNEAQ (reference sequence). After removal of 5 bases from V and 3 bases from J, the junction contained 10 bases not matched to a gene. This CDR3 is built from 15 residues. CDR3: CASSPSGTVYYEQYF. As DNA, the CDR3 is TGTGCCAGCAGCCCTTCCGGGACAGTTTACTACGAGCAGTACTTC.

The V gene is TRBV2, the J gene TRBJ1-2; D not resolved. Deletions cut 5 bases from V and 5 bases from J, with 12 bases between. The CDR3 loop spans 13 amino acids. The V gene's germline CDR1 is SNHLY and CDR2 FYNNEI. In DNA form, the CDR3 reads TGTGCCAGCAGTCAAGTTGAGGGATATGGCTACACCTTC. Protein sequence: CASSQVEGYGYTF.

This clone was picked up one time. The chain recombines TRBV28 with TRBJ1-5, with 8 bases aligning to TRBD1. After removal of 5 bases from V and 1 base from J, the junction contained 7 bases not matched to a gene. Looked up from germline, CDR1 is MDHEN and CDR2 is SYDVKM. The CDR3 runs to 16 residues. This CDR3 is CASSTGQGRSNQPQHF. CDR3 nucleotides: TGTGCCAGCAGTACTGGACAGGGAAGGAGCAATCAGCCCCAGCATTTT.

The CDR3 is CASRAGTNTGELFF. The CDR3 DNA sequence: TGTGCCAGCCGAGCAGGGACGAACACCGGGGAGCTGTTTTTT. The chain has TRBV7-3 and TRBJ2-2, with a weak D call TRBD1 (5 bases). Germline CDR1 is SGHTA and CDR2 is FQGTGA. The CDR3 is 14 residues long. V was cut by 8 bases and J by 0 bases, with 10 bases left in between. Complete variable domain (other parts from reference TRBV7-3 and TRBJ2-2): GAGVSQTPSNKVTEKGKYVELRCDPISGHTALYWYRQSLGQGPEFLIYFQGTGAADDSGLPNDRFFAVRPEGSVSTLKIQRTERGDSAVYLCASRAGTNTGELFFGEGSRLTVL.

V and J are TRBV4-3 and TRBJ1-1, with D possibly matching TRBD1 (6 bases). CDR1 is LGHNA and CDR2 is YSLEER in the germline V gene. Between the trimmed V and J ends, which lost 3 bases and 0 bases, there was a span of 20 bases. CDR3 length: 18 amino acids. CDR3 amino acids: CASSHETGDTFMNTEAFF. CDR3 sequence (DNA): TGCGCCAGCAGCCATGAGACAGGCGACACCTTTATGAACACTGAAGCTTTCTTT.

The chain combines TRBV5-1 with TRBJ1-1; D is perhaps TRBD1 (5 bases). The CDR3 totals 16 residues. Trimming stripped 3 bases from V and 1 base from J, with 16 bases between. Germline lookup yields CDR1 SGHRS and CDR2 YFSETQ. CDR3 sequence: CASSWETLTANTEAFF. CDR3 bases: TGCGCCAGCAGCTGGGAAACCCTGACAGCGAACACTGAAGCTTTCTTT.

The V gene is TRBV7-2, the J gene TRBJ2-2; TRBD2 is a possible D gene (5 bases). This CDR3 region has 16 residues. In germline, CDR1 is SGHTA, CDR2 FQGNSA. V shed 2 bases and J shed 6 bases, with 16 bases lying between them. The CDR3 sequence is CASSLSRLDGAGELFF. The CDR3 DNA sequence: TGTGCCAGCAGCTTAAGTCGGCTAGACGGGGCCGGGGAGCTGTTTTTT.

The chain links TRBV2 to TRBJ1-5; 8 bases line up with TRBD1. CDR1 and CDR2 from the germline V gene are SNHLY and FYNNEI. The CDR3 is 14 residues long. With V trimmed by 7 bases and J by 4 bases, 6 bases remained unmatched. The CDR3 spells CASIFTGGNQPQHF. DNA for the CDR3: TGTGCCAGCATCTTCACAGGGGGTAATCAGCCCCAGCATTTT.

This clone was detected only once. V is TRBV7-2 and J is TRBJ2-5; D not certain. The CDR3 sequence is 14 residues long. The V end lost 5 bases, the J end lost 2 bases, and 12 bases lay between the germline ends. Germline assignment: CDR1 SGHTA and CDR2 FQGNSA. The CDR3 region is CASSANGLQETQYF. CDR3 bases: TGTGCCAGCAGCGCAAACGGGCTGCAAGAGACCCAGTACTTC.

The V call is TRBV7-2, the J call TRBJ2-3; the D is unclear. Trimming cost V 2 bases and J 0 bases, with 9 bases left between them. The CDR3 runs 15 residues. The germline V gene has CDR1 SGHTA and CDR2 FQGNSA. The DNA for the CDR3 is TGTGCCAGCAGCTTATCTGGGGTTAGCACAGATACGCAGTATTTT. Its protein is CASSLSGVSTDTQYF.

This rearrangement joins TRBV19 to TRBJ1-5, with a tentative D call TRBD1 (6 bases). From germline, CDR1 is LNHDA and CDR2 SQIVND (reference sequence). This CDR3 comprises 12 residues. The V and J ends lost 6 bases and 7 bases respectively, with 10 bases between them. This chain's CDR3 is CASRLGGQPQHF. CDR3 coding DNA: TGTGCCAGTAGGCTAGGGGGGCAGCCCCAGCATTTT.

V is TRBV2 and J is TRBJ2-5; 12 bases are a match to TRBD2. This CDR3 comprises 14 residues. Trimming removed 8 bases from V and 2 bases from J; junction bases left unmatched: 3. Per the germline V gene, CDR1 is SNHLY and CDR2 is FYNNEI. CDR3 in amino acids: CASSSGGGQETQYF. The CDR3 DNA sequence: TGTGCCAGCTCTAGCGGGGGGGGGCAAGAGACCCAGTACTTC.

V gene TRBV25-1 combines with J gene TRBJ1-1; D unresolved. Deletions cut 5 bases from V and 1 base from J, with 8 bases between. The length of the CDR3 is 13 residues. Germline values: CDR1 MGHDK, CDR2 SYGVNS. CDR3 nucleotide sequence: TGTGCCAGCAGTAGGCAGCGGAACACTGAAGCTTTCTTT. It yields the protein CASSRQRNTEAFF.

Only a few counts were recorded for this clone. The V gene is TRBV7-2, the J gene TRBJ1-1, with no clear D. The V gene lost 4 bases and the J gene lost 2 bases, with 17 bases spanning the gap. The CDR3 sequence is 16 residues long. The germline CDR1 and CDR2 sequences are SGHTA and FQGNSA. The CDR3 protein is CASSSGSRTSNTEAFF. In nucleotides, the CDR3 is TGTGCCAGCAGCTCTGGATCCCGGACGTCTAACACTGAAGCTTTCTTT. The entire variable domain, with the rest obtained from reference TRBV7-2 and TRBJ1-1, is as follows: GAGVSQSPSNKVTEKGKDVELRCDPISGHTALYWYRQSLGQGLEFLIYFQGNSAPDKSGLPSDRFSAERTGGSVSTLTIQRTQQEDSAVYLCASSSGSRTSNTEAFFGQGTRLTVV.

This clone is medium-sized. The chain uses TRBV11-2 and TRBJ1-1; D not certain. Trimming took 0 bases from V and 11 from J, leaving 7 bases between them. Per germline, CDR1 SGHAT and CDR2 FQNNGV. The length of the CDR3 is 11 residues. The CDR3 protein is CASSLEQLAFF. CDR3 bases: TGTGCCAGCAGCTTAGAACAGCTCGCTTTCTTT.

The chain links TRBV6-6 to TRBJ1-5, with TRBD1 matching over 7 bases. Germline values: CDR1 MNHNY, CDR2 SVGAGI (reference sequence). This CDR3 spans 16 amino acids. With 0 bases clipped from V and 4 bases from J, the junction kept 6 bases outside the gene matches. CDR3 sequence reads: CASSYSPGQKNQPQHF. The DNA for the CDR3 is TGTGCCAGCAGTTACTCCCCGGGACAGAAAAATCAGCCCCAGCATTTT.

This clone was detected only once. The CDR3 is CASSNIEGANTEAFF. The CDR3 DNA reads TGCGCCAGCAGCAATATCGAGGGGGCGAACACTGAAGCTTTCTTT. V and J are TRBV4-1 and TRBJ1-1, with 7 positions matching TRBD1. Looked up from germline, CDR1 is MGHRA and CDR2 is YSYEKL. The CDR3 extends over 15 amino acids. V shed 5 bases and J 1 base; nucleotides not matched to a gene: 7.

The sample holds one count of this clone. V is TRBV4-3 and J is TRBJ1-6, with no clear D. The germline V gene encodes CDR1 LGHNA and CDR2 YSLEER. With 0 bases removed from V and 5 bases from J, the gap between germline ends came to 8 bases. This CDR3 comprises 15 residues. The CDR3 sequence is CASSQELSDNSPLHF. CDR3 in DNA: TGCGCCAGCAGCCAAGAGCTGTCAGATAATTCACCCCTCCACTTT.

The count of this clone is one. The chain couples TRBV7-9 to TRBJ1-4; perhaps TRBD1 as D (5 bases). V lost 1 base and J 8 bases, leaving 14 bases between the germline ends. CDR1 is SEHNR and CDR2 is FQNEAQ in the germline V gene (reference sequence). CDR3 length: 15 amino acids. The CDR3 here is CASSLGAGGVEKLFF. In nucleotides, the CDR3 is TGTGCCAGCAGCTTAGGTGCCGGGGGAGTCGAAAAACTGTTTTTT.

This clone came up once. The V gene is TRBV7-9, the J gene TRBJ2-5; 8 nucleotides agree with TRBD1. CDR3 length equals 15 residues. The V segment lost 5 bases and the J segment 4 bases; nucleotides outside the gene matches: 9. The germline V gene has CDR1 SEHNR and CDR2 FQNEAQ (reference sequence). This chain's CDR3 is CASSLRDRRGETQYF. Written as DNA, the CDR3 is TGTGCCAGCAGCCTCCGGGACAGGAGGGGAGAGACCCAGTACTTC.

V is TRBV2 and J is TRBJ2-1; a weak D match, TRBD2 (6 bases). The length of the CDR3 is 13 residues. V was cut by 3 bases and J by 10 bases, with 13 bases left in between. Germline CDR1 reads SNHLY; CDR2 reads FYNNEI. CDR3 in DNA: TGTGCCAGCAGTGATAGCCCGGGACTCGAGCAGTTCTTC. Its protein is CASSDSPGLEQFF.

Details on this clone: The junction departs from the called germline gene at one end, perhaps through a read error. The chain combines TRBV6-6 with TRBJ2-3, with D unresolved. The CDR3 covers 12 residues. The V gene's germline CDR1 is MNHNY and CDR2 SVGAGI (reference sequence). The chain's CDR3 is CAISASTDTQYF. The DNA of the CDR3 is TGTGCCATCAGTGCGAGCACAGATACGCAGTATTTT.

The chain has TRBV18 and TRBJ1-2; maybe TRBD1 (5 bases). The CDR3 length is 14 residues. Germline assignment: CDR1 KGHSH and CDR2 LQKENI. V was shortened by 3 bases and J by 2 bases, with 10 bases between the two germline ends. DNA for the CDR3: TGTGCCAGCTCACCGGCGGCAGGGAACTATGGCTACACCTTC. This encodes CASSPAAGNYGYTF.

There are a few counts of this clone. As DNA, the CDR3 is TGTGCCTGCTCTCTGGGAAACTATGGCTACACCTTC. Its translation is CACSLGNYGYTF. The chain combines TRBV25-1 with TRBJ1-2, with D uncertain. This CDR3 is 12 amino acids long. The germline CDR1 and CDR2 sequences are MGHDK and SYGVNS. The V end lost 11 bases, the J end lost 2 bases, and 12 bases lay between the germline ends.

The rearrangement uses TRBV6-5 and TRBJ2-1; D not resolved. CDR1 MNHEY and CDR2 SVGAGI come from the germline V gene. There are 11 residues in the CDR3. Trimming stripped 0 bases from V and 10 bases from J, with 4 bases between. CDR3 nucleotide sequence: TGTGCCAGCAGTTACTCGATCGAGCAGTTCTTC. Protein sequence: CASSYSIEQFF.